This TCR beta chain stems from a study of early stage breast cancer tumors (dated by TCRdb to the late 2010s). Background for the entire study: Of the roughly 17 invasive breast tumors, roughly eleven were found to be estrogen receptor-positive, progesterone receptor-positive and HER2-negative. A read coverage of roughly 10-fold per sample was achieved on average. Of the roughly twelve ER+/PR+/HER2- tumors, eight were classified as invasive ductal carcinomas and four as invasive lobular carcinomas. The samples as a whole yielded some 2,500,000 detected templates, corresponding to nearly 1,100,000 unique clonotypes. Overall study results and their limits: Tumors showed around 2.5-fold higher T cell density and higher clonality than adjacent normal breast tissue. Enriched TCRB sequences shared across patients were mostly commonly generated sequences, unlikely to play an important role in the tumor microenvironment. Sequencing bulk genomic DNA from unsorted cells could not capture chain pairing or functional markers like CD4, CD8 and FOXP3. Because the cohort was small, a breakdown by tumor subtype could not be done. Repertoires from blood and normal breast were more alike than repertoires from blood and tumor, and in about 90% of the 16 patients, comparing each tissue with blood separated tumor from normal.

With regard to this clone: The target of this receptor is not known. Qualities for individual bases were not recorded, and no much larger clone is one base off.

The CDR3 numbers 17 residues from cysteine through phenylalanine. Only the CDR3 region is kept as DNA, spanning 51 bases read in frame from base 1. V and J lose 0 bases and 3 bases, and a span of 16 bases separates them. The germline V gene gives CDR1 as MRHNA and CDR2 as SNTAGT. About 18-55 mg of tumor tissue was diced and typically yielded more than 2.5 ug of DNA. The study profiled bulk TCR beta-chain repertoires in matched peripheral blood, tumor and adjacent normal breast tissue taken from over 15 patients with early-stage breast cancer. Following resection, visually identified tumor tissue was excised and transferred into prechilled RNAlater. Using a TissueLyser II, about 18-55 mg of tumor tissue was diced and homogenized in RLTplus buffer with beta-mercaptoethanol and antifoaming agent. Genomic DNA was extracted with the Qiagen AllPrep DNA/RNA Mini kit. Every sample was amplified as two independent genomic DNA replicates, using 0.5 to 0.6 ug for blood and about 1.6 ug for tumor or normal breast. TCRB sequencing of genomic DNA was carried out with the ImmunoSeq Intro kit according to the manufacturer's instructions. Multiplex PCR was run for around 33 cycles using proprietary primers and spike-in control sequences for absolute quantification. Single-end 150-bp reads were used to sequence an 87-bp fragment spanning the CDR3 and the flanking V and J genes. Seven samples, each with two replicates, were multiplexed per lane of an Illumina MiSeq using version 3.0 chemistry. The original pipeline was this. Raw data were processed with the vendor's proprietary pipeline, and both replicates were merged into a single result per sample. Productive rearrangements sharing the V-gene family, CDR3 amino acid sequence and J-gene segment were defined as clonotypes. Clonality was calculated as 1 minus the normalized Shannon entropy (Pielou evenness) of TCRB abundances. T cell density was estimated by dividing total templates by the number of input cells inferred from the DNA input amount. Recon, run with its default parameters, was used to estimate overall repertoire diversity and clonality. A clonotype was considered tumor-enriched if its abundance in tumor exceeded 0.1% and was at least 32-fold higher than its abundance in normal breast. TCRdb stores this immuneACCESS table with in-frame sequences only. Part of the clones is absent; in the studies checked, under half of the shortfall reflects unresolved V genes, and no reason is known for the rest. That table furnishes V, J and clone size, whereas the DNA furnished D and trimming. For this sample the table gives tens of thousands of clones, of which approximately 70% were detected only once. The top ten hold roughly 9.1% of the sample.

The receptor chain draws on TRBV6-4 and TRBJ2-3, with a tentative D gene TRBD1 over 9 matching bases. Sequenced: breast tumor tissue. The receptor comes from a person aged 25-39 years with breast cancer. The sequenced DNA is TGTGCCAGCAGTGACTCGAGTAGCGGGACAGGGACAGATACGCAGTATTTT. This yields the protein CASSDSSSGTGTDTQYF.